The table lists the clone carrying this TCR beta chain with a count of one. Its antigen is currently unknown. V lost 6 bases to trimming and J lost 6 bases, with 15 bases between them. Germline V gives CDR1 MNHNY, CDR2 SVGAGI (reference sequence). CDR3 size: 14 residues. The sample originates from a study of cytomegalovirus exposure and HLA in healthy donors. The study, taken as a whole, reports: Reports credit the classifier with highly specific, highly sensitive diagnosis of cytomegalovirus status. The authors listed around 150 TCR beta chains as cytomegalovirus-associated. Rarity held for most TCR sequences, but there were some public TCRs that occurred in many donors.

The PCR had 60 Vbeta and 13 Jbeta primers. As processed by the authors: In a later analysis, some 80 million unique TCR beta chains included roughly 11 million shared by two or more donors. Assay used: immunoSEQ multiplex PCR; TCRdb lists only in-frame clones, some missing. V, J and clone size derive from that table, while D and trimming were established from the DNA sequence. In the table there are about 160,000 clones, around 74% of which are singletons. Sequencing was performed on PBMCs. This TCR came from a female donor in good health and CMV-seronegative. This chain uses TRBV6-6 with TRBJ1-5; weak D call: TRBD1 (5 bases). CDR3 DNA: TGTGCCAGCAGCCGGACCCAGGGCACTCAGCCCCAGCATTTT. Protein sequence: CASSRTQGTQPQHF.